These 29 T cell receptor beta chains were sequenced from one sample in a study of blood T cell repertoires in COVID-19. The method was immunoSEQ multiplex PCR; TCRdb's version includes in-frame clones alone and lacks a portion of them. The data hold roughly 54,000 clones, with roughly 80% observed a single time. Source material: peripheral blood. The receptor set was obtained from a man aged 50 or older with acute or convalescent COVID-19.

The chain carries TRBV15 and TRBJ2-5; the D gene is possibly TRBD1 (5 bases). The CDR3 is 15 amino acids. V lost 8 bases to trimming and J lost 5 bases, with 21 bases between them. Germline values: CDR1 LNHNV, CDR2 YYDKDF (reference sequence). CDR3 coding DNA: TGTGCCACCCGAACACATCAGGACATGGGGGAGACCCAGTACTTC. It codes for CATRTHQDMGETQYF.

The chain combines TRBV9 with TRBJ2-2, with 7 nucleotides matching TRBD2. The germline CDR1 and CDR2 sequences are SGDLS and YYNGEE. The CDR3 is made up of 16 amino acids. The V segment lost 4 bases and the J segment 5 bases; nucleotides outside the gene matches: 11. The CDR3 protein is CASSPPSGSWTGELFF. The DNA of the CDR3 is TGTGCCAGCAGCCCACCTAGCGGCTCCTGGACCGGGGAGCTGTTTTTT.

The CDR3 region has the DNA TGTGCCAGCAGCGAGTCTTCGGCGGGGATCAACAATGAGCAGTTCTTC. Translation gives CASSESSAGINNEQFF. The chain joins TRBV5-4 to TRBJ2-1; perhaps TRBD2 as D (6 bases). The CDR3 is made up of 16 amino acids. The germline gives CDR1 SGHNT, CDR2 YYREEE (reference sequence). The ends were cut back, 4 bases at V and 5 bases at J, with 19 bases in the middle.

The V and J genes are TRBV6-5 and TRBJ2-5; a weak D match, TRBD2 (6 bases). The V and J ends lost 7 bases and 7 bases respectively, with 16 bases between them. CDR1 and CDR2 (germline): MNHEY, SVGAGI. This CDR3 region has 13 residues. The CDR3 is CASTDGRFGTQYF. CDR3 in DNA: TGTGCCAGCACCGACGGGAGATTCGGGACCCAGTACTTC.

The chain is built from TRBV15 and TRBJ1-6, with 8 bases that match TRBD1. V trimming: 3 bases; J trimming: 8 bases; junction bases outside the gene matches: 0. CDR3 length equals 13 residues. The germline V gene has CDR1 LNHNV and CDR2 YYDKDF (reference sequence). As DNA, the CDR3 is TGTGCCACCAGCAGGACAGGGGATTCACCCCTCCACTTT. Translated: CATSRTGDSPLHF.

The genes are TRBV20-1 and TRBJ2-7; D is uncertain. Germline loops: CDR1 DFQATT, CDR2 SNEGSKA (reference sequence). The CDR3 spans 11 residues. Between the trimmed V and J ends, which lost 3 bases and 5 bases, there was a span of 8 bases. In DNA, the CDR3 is TGCAGTGCTAGGTCGGGTCACGAGCAGTACTTC. This translates into CSARSGHEQYF.

This clone was seen just once. V usage is TRBV3-1 (or the pseudogene TRBV3-2) and J usage is TRBJ1-2; TRBD1 matches at 9 bases. The V and J ends lost 4 bases and 8 bases, in that order; junction bases with no gene match: 5. The CDR3 covers 13 residues. Per the germline V gene, CDR1 is LGHDT and CDR2 is YNNKEL (reference sequence). CDR3 loop: CASSRGQGWGYTF. The CDR3 DNA reads as TGTGCCAGCAGCCGGGGACAGGGATGGGGCTACACCTTC.

This clone has just a few counts. The chain employs TRBV12-5 and TRBJ2-2, with 9 positions matching TRBD1. The V gene end was trimmed by 7 bases and the J gene end by 3 bases; junction bases not matched to a gene: 6. The germline V gene has CDR1 LGHNT and CDR2 FRNRAP. The CDR3 covers 15 residues. CDR3 amino acids: CASASGTGYTGELFF. Here the CDR3 DNA reads TGTGCTAGTGCATCCGGGACAGGGTACACCGGGGAGCTGTTTTTT.

This chain links TRBV19 with TRBJ1-2; no firm D call. The CDR3 is 11 amino acids. Germline-derived CDR1 and CDR2 are LNHDA and SQIVND (reference sequence). The V and J ends lost 7 bases and 4 bases respectively, with 7 bases between them. The CDR3 sequence is CASTVGYGYTF. In DNA form, the CDR3 reads TGTGCCAGTACGGTTGGCTATGGCTACACCTTC.

The V and J genes are TRBV20-1 and TRBJ2-7; 7 nucleotides agree with TRBD2. This CDR3 contains 11 residues. Germline V gene sequence: CDR1 DFQATT, CDR2 SNEGSKA (reference sequence). CDR3 amino acids: CGASGGYEQYF. The CDR3 nucleotides are TGCGGGGCTAGCGGAGGTTACGAGCAGTACTTC.

The CDR3: CASSLALAGGPPEQYF. CDR3 nucleotide sequence: TGTGCCAGCAGCTTAGCACTAGCGGGGGGGCCCCCCGAGCAGTACTTC. The V and J genes are TRBV7-9 and TRBJ2-7; TRBD2 matches at 13 bases. The CDR3 has 16 residues. V trimming: 0 bases; J trimming: 6 bases; junction bases outside the gene matches: 5. Per the germline V gene, CDR1 is SEHNR and CDR2 is FQNEAQ (reference sequence).

The chain is built from TRBV7-6 and TRBJ2-2; TRBD2 is a possible D gene (6 bases). CDR3 length: 16 amino acids. Germline loops: CDR1 SGHVS, CDR2 FNYEAQ. V was pared by 5 bases and J by 4 bases, with 17 bases between. The CDR3 DNA reads as TGTGCCAGCAGCCCTGGAGGGAGTTACCCCACCGGGGAGCTGTTTTTT. It encodes CASSPGGSYPTGELFF.

The gene calls are TRBV2 and TRBJ2-7; perhaps TRBD2 as D (7 bases). Germline CDR1 reads SNHLY; CDR2 reads FYNNEI. V was pared by 2 bases and J by 3 bases, with 17 bases between. The CDR3 loop spans 16 amino acids. In DNA form, the CDR3 reads TGTGCCAGCAGTGAAACTGGGGGGGCCTTAAACTACGAGCAGTACTTC. This encodes CASSETGGALNYEQYF.

This chain uses TRBV7-2 with TRBJ2-3; 10 positions agree with TRBD2. CDR1 is SGHTA, CDR2 FQGNSA, per germline. J gave up 4 bases and V 5 bases, and 9 bases lay outside the gene matches. The CDR3 length is 16 residues. The CDR3 DNA reads TGTGCCAGCAGCCCTGCAGCGGGAGGGACCGCAGATACGCAGTATTTT. Amino acid sequence: CASSPAAGGTADTQYF. The whole variable domain, filled in from reference TRBV7-2 and TRBJ2-3, reads GAGVSQSPSNKVTEKGKDVELRCDPISGHTALYWYRQSLGQGLEFLIYFQGNSAPDKSGLPSDRFSAERTGGSVSTLTIQRTQQEDSAVYLCASSPAAGGTADTQYFGPGTRLTVL.

The V call is TRBV27, the J call TRBJ2-7; tentatively, D is TRBD2 (5 bases). This CDR3 comprises 14 residues. Trimming took 2 bases from V and 3 from J, leaving 11 bases between them. Per the germline V gene, CDR1 is MNHEY and CDR2 is SMNVEV (reference sequence). As DNA, the CDR3 is TGTGCCAGCAGTTTAGCTAGCATGGGCTACGAGCAGTACTTC. Translated: CASSLASMGYEQYF.

The chain couples TRBV2 to TRBJ1-4, with D hard to call. Germline V gene sequence: CDR1 SNHLY, CDR2 FYNNEI. The V and J ends lost 4 bases and 7 bases respectively, with 4 bases between them. CDR3 size: 11 residues. CDR3: CASSASEKLFF. CDR3 coding DNA: TGTGCCAGCAGTGCATCTGAAAAACTGTTTTTT.

The chain uses TRBV19 and TRBJ1-5; TRBD1 agrees at 7 bases. J lost 2 bases, V lost 1 base, and 11 bases had no gene match. This CDR3 comprises 18 residues. Germline-derived CDR1 and CDR2 are LNHDA and SQIVND (reference sequence). CDR3 sequence (DNA): TGTGCCAGTAGTATAGTCCCCAGACAGGGAAGAGGCAATCAGCCCCAGCATTTT. It encodes CASSIVPRQGRGNQPQHF.

V and J are TRBV28 and TRBJ1-2; D is unresolved. Per germline, CDR1 MDHEN and CDR2 SYDVKM. CDR3 size: 11 residues. V shed 6 bases and J shed 7 bases, with 9 bases lying between them. In DNA form, the CDR3 reads TGTGCCAGCAGCTCGCGTGGTGGCTACACCTTC. It encodes CASSSRGGYTF.

V gene TRBV19 combines with J gene TRBJ1-4; no clear D gene. This CDR3 has 13 residues. The V gene lost 5 bases and the J gene lost 0 bases, with 4 bases spanning the gap. Germline V CDR1 and CDR2: LNHDA, SQIVND (reference sequence). The CDR3 bases are TGTGCCAGTAGTGTAACAACTAATGAAAAACTGTTTTTT. Amino acid sequence: CASSVTTNEKLFF.

This chain joins TRBV5-6 and TRBJ2-7; possible D gene TRBD1, 5 bases. V dropped 4 bases and J dropped 1 base, with 12 bases sitting between them. The CDR3 spans 14 residues. CDR1 SGHDT and CDR2 YYEEEE come from the germline V gene. The CDR3: CASSIGHESYEQYF. The CDR3 DNA sequence: TGTGCCAGCAGCATCGGACACGAATCCTACGAGCAGTACTTC.

This chain links TRBV10-3 with TRBJ1-2; 7 nucleotides align to TRBD1. Germline V CDR1 and CDR2: ENHRY, SYGVKD. J was trimmed by 2 bases and V by 2 bases; bases with no gene match: 2. The CDR3 is 14 amino acids. The CDR3 reads CAISEVQGNYGYTF. DNA for the CDR3: TGTGCCATCAGTGAGGTACAGGGGAACTATGGCTACACCTTC.

This chain links TRBV4-1 with TRBJ2-2; a possible D gene is TRBD1 (5 bases). V was pared by 0 bases and J by 0 bases, with 11 bases between. Germline values: CDR1 MGHRA, CDR2 YSYEKL. The CDR3 loop spans 17 amino acids. The CDR3 region is CASSQEVRASNTGELFF. CDR3 nucleotides: TGCGCCAGCAGCCAAGAGGTCAGGGCATCGAACACCGGGGAGCTGTTTTTT.

The rearrangement links TRBV6-6 to TRBJ1-1; 7 bases map to TRBD1. This CDR3 has 14 residues. Trimming took 0 bases from V and 4 from J; bases not matched to a gene: 2. Germline values: CDR1 MNHNY, CDR2 SVGAGI (reference sequence). The CDR3 is CASSYSGQITEAFF. The DNA of the CDR3 is TGTGCCAGCAGTTACTCGGGACAGATCACTGAAGCTTTCTTT.

The chain carries TRBV13 and TRBJ1-3; 7 bases fit TRBD1. The V gene end was trimmed by 2 bases and the J gene end by 8 bases; junction bases not matched to a gene: 3. Germline V gene data show CDR1 as PRHDT and CDR2 as FYEKMQ (reference sequence). The CDR3 has 13 amino acids. The CDR3 region has the DNA TGTGCCAGCAGCTTAAAACAGGGGCACACCATATATTTT. It specifies CASSLKQGHTIYF.

V gene TRBV27 combines with J gene TRBJ1-5, with D perhaps TRBD1 (6 bases). The CDR3 spans 15 residues. V gave up 2 bases and J gave up 4 bases, with 12 bases separating them. Germline V CDR1 and CDR2: MNHEY, SMNVEV (reference sequence). CDR3 DNA: TGTGCCAGCAGTTTAGTCCGGGACACTAATCAGCCCCAGCATTTT. Amino acid sequence: CASSLVRDTNQPQHF.

The CDR3 sequence: CASSFDGGAADTQYF. DNA for the CDR3: TGTGCCAGCAGCTTTGACGGGGGGGCGGCAGATACGCAGTATTTT. The chain links TRBV5-6 to TRBJ2-3; 8 nucleotides align to TRBD2. The germline V gene has CDR1 SGHDT and CDR2 YYEEEE. V shed 2 bases, J shed 4 bases, and the junction held 6 bases outside the gene matches. This CDR3 contains 15 residues.

V is TRBV2 and J is TRBJ1-1, with a weak D call TRBD1 (5 bases). Germline CDR1 and CDR2: SNHLY and FYNNEI. CDR3 length equals 15 residues. Trimming cost V 8 bases and J 3 bases, with 19 bases left between them. CDR3 DNA: TGTGCCAGCTGGAGACCTACTGGGGGGGACACTGAAGCTTTCTTT. It yields the protein CASWRPTGGDTEAFF.

This CDR3 reads CASSISGRADTQYF. The CDR3 coding sequence is TGTGCCAGCAGCATTAGCGGGAGGGCAGATACGCAGTATTTT. The chain couples TRBV7-9 to TRBJ2-3, with TRBD2 identical over 11 bases. The germline CDR1 and CDR2 sequences are SEHNR and FQNEAQ (reference sequence). The CDR3 runs to 14 residues. Trimming removed 5 bases from V and 4 bases from J; junction bases left unmatched: 2.

This clone turned up a few times. This chain links TRBV28 with TRBJ1-1; no clear D. V gave up 5 bases and J gave up 2 bases, with 9 bases separating them. The V gene's germline CDR1 is MDHEN and CDR2 SYDVKM. The CDR3 covers 13 residues. The CDR3 DNA reads as TGTGCCAGCAGTATAAACAGAAACACTGAAGCTTTCTTT. It specifies CASSINRNTEAFF. Filled out from reference TRBV28 and TRBJ1-1, the complete variable domain reads DVKVTQSSRYLVKRTGEKVFLECVQDMDHENMFWYRQDPGLGLRLIYFSYDVKMKEKGDIPEGYSVSREKKERFSLILESASTNQTSMYLCASSINRNTEAFFGQGTRLTVV.